The 2 T cell receptor beta chains presented below share a single source sample, sequenced in a study of T cell repertoires in cytomegalovirus infection. TCRdb re-analysed the reads in MiXCR, keeping a single row per CDR3 protein. The sample includes some 590,000 distinct CDR3 sequences, approximately 40% seen only once; the top ten take roughly 50%. No cognate antigen is known for these TCRs. The sequencing used cultured PBMCs, collected from culture after CMV antigen stimulation. All receptors come from a human donor in good health (CMV status not recorded). Some clones in this sample may be carry-over from other donors' samples.

This clonotype was found many times. The chain combines TRBV7-2 with TRBJ1-2; D call uncertain. The germline V gene encodes CDR1 SGHTA and CDR2 FQGNSA. Deletions cut 8 bases from V and 0 bases from J, with 13 bases between. This CDR3 has 14 residues. CDR3 protein: CASAWRRANYGYTF. The CDR3 nucleotides read TGTGCCAGCGCGTGGCGTAGAGCTAACTATGGCTACACCTTC.

V is TRBV5-4 and J is TRBJ2-3; either TRBD1 or TRBD2 may supply D (6 bases each). Germline CDR1 SGHNT, CDR2 YYREEE (reference sequence). V gave up 2 bases and J gave up 1 base, with 11 bases separating them. This CDR3 is built from 15 residues. The CDR3 sequence is CASSFGGQRTDTQYF. The CDR3 DNA reads TGTGCCAGCAGCTTCGGGGGACAACGCACAGATACGCAGTATTTT.